A single sample is the source of the 17 T cell receptor beta chains below, sequenced in a study of T cell responses to AZD1222 COVID-19 vaccine (dated by TCRdb to the early 2020s). Library prep was done by the immunoSEQ multiplex PCR assay. Imported from immuneACCESS, the table was reduced by TCRdb to in-frame sequences with V and J called. These copies leave out some clones; in studies compared against another copy, an unresolved V gene accounts for under half, and the cause of the remainder is not known. For this sample the table gives about 84,000 clones, of which 80% to 90% were detected only once. Clones ranked in the top ten supply about 12% of the sample. Interpreted using the paper, the time point label stands for: about 28 days (+/-7) after the second vaccine dose. Sample: peripheral blood, taken 28 days after the second AZD1222 dose. The receptors here all came from an adult who received the AZD1222 COVID-19 vaccine.

This CDR3 reads CASSLHQGGSGSLNTGELFF. The CDR3 coding sequence is TGTGCCAGCAGCTTACACCAAGGGGGCTCGGGGTCCTTGAACACCGGGGAGCTGTTTTTT. The rearrangement joins TRBV5-4 to TRBJ2-2; 7 bases align to TRBD1. V gave up 2 bases and J gave up 1 base; unmatched junction bases: 17. The CDR3 length is 20 residues. The germline V gene encodes CDR1 SGHNT and CDR2 YYREEE (reference sequence).

The J gene is TRBJ2-7, the V gene TRBV6-5; 7 bases match TRBD1. The trim removed 8 bases at V and 3 bases at J, leaving 7 bases unmatched. CDR1 MNHEY and CDR2 SVGAGI come from the germline V gene. The CDR3 is 13 residues long. For the CDR3, the DNA is TGTGCCAGCTCGGGACAGCTTGGCTACGAGCAGTACTTC. Translated: CASSGQLGYEQYF.

V is TRBV24-1 and J is TRBJ2-5; the match to TRBD2 covers 10 bases. This CDR3 spans 13 amino acids. Germline V gives CDR1 KGHDR, CDR2 SFDVKD. The CDR3 nucleotides read TGTGCAACCGGACTAGCGGTCCGAGAGACCCAGTACTTC. This codes for CATGLAVRETQYF.

This clone was seen only once. The chain has TRBV28 and TRBJ1-2; D is unresolved. Germline V gene sequence: CDR1 MDHEN, CDR2 SYDVKM. This CDR3 has 13 amino acids. V gave up 2 bases and J gave up 4 bases, with 8 bases separating them. The CDR3 DNA reads as TGTGCCAGCAGTTTAGTGGGCGCCTATGGCTACACCTTC. Translated, it gives CASSLVGAYGYTF.

The chain uses TRBV18 and TRBJ1-1; D possibly corresponds to TRBD1 (6 bases). The CDR3 is 15 residues long. Germline V gives CDR1 KGHSH, CDR2 LQKENI. Trimming cost V 0 bases and J 4 bases, with 12 bases left between them. The CDR3 sequence: CASSPPTGHSTEAFF. As DNA, the CDR3 is TGTGCCAGCTCACCACCGACGGGACATAGCACTGAAGCTTTCTTT.

The V call is TRBV12-5, the J call TRBJ2-3; D is tentatively TRBD1 or TRBD2 (6 bases each). The V end lost 2 bases, the J end lost 2 bases, and 17 bases lay between the germline ends. CDR3 length: 17 residues. The germline V gene encodes CDR1 LGHNT and CDR2 FRNRAP. Written as DNA, the CDR3 is TGTGCTAGTGGTTTGTCGGGGGCGGTTTTGAACACAGATACGCAGTATTTT. Translated, it gives CASGLSGAVLNTDTQYF.

The chain links TRBV7-7 to TRBJ2-5; 7 bases are shared with TRBD2. Looked up from germline, CDR1 is SSHAT and CDR2 is FNYEAQ (reference sequence). With 3 bases clipped from V and 4 bases from J, the junction kept 5 bases outside the gene matches. The CDR3 sequence is 14 residues long. The CDR3 sequence is CASSFGGRGETQYF. For the CDR3, the DNA is TGTGCCAGCAGCTTTGGAGGGAGGGGAGAGACCCAGTACTTC.

In DNA, the CDR3 is TGCGCCAGCAGAATAGGGGGCTTAACTGGGGCCAACGTCCTGACTTTC. Translated: CASRIGGLTGANVLTF. The rearrangement joins TRBV5-1 to TRBJ2-6; 7 positions agree with TRBD1. The junction had 7 bases not matched to a gene; V was cut back by 5 bases and J by 2 bases. The CDR3 spans 16 residues. The germline CDR1 and CDR2 sequences are SGHRS and YFSETQ.

This sequence joins TRBV5-4 and TRBJ2-3; D perhaps matches TRBD1 (5 bases). V shed 2 bases and J shed 4 bases, with 11 bases lying between them. Germline CDR1 is SGHNT and CDR2 is YYREEE (reference sequence). This CDR3 has 14 amino acids. CDR3 sequence: CASSFDRDPDTQYF. As DNA, the CDR3 is TGTGCCAGCAGCTTTGACAGAGACCCAGATACGCAGTATTTT.

Only one count was recorded for this clone. The V and J genes are TRBV7-9 and TRBJ2-1; 7 nucleotides line up with TRBD2. The CDR3 has 17 residues. Germline V lookup: CDR1 SEHNR, CDR2 FQNEAQ (reference sequence). With 4 bases clipped from V and 0 bases from J, the junction kept 9 bases outside the gene matches. The CDR3, as DNA: TGTGCCAGCAGCTCTCCTAGCGGTTTTAGCTCCTACAATGAGCAGTTCTTC. This gives the protein CASSSPSGFSSYNEQFF.

The chain uses TRBV29-1 and TRBJ1-2; TRBD1 matches 7 bases. The germline V gene has CDR1 SQVTM and CDR2 ANQGSEA. V lost 0 bases to trimming and J lost 2 bases; unmatched junction nucleotides: 3. This CDR3 is built from 14 residues. The CDR3 nucleotides read TGCAGCGTTGAAGATCCACAGGGGAACTATGGCTACACCTTC. It is translated as CSVEDPQGNYGYTF.

The CDR3 nucleotides are TGCGCCAGCAGCTTGGAACTGTTGGAAAGTGCCGGGGCCAACGTCCTGACTTTC. Residues: CASSLELLESAGANVLTF. The chain has TRBV5-1 and TRBJ2-6; no definite D call. This CDR3 has 18 amino acids. Germline V gives CDR1 SGHRS, CDR2 YFSETQ. Deletions cut 0 bases from V and 4 bases from J, with 17 bases between.

The rearrangement uses TRBV14 and TRBJ2-1; D unresolved. V was cut by 0 bases and J by 12 bases, with 12 bases left in between. The CDR3 covers 13 residues. Germline CDR1 is SGHDN and CDR2 is FVKESK. CDR3 DNA: TGTGCCAGCAGCCAAGAGCCTAGATCTGGGCAGTTCTTC. Protein sequence: CASSQEPRSGQFF.

The J gene is TRBJ1-2, the V gene TRBV6-6; D is perhaps TRBD1 (5 bases). V gave up 4 bases and J gave up 2 bases, with 14 bases separating them. Germline CDR1 is MNHNY and CDR2 is SVGAGI (reference sequence). The CDR3 sequence is 15 residues long. CDR3 sequence reads: CASSSGTRGNYGYTF. The CDR3 DNA sequence: TGTGCCAGCAGTTCCGGGACGCGGGGGAACTATGGCTACACCTTC.

This sequence joins TRBV19 and TRBJ2-2; either TRBD1 or TRBD2 may fit D (5 bases each). Germline CDR1 reads LNHDA; CDR2 reads SQIVND (reference sequence). Trimming removed 6 bases at V and 3 bases at J, with 14 bases between. CDR3 size: 15 residues. The CDR3 protein is CASRVMMGDTGELFF. CDR3 nucleotides: TGTGCCAGTAGGGTCATGATGGGGGACACCGGGGAGCTGTTTTTT.

The chain has TRBV7-2 and TRBJ2-3; 9 nucleotides line up with TRBD2. V lost 8 bases and J lost 2; bases outside the gene matches: 5. Germline CDR1 is SGHTA and CDR2 is FQGNSA. The CDR3 consists of 14 residues. For the CDR3, the DNA is TGTGCCAGCGCCCCTAGCGGGGCCACAGATACGCAGTATTTT. Translation: CASAPSGATDTQYF.

CDR3 DNA sequence: TGCGCCAGCAGCCGGGTAGGGCAGACCGGGGAGCTGTTTTTT. Protein sequence: CASSRVGQTGELFF. The V and J genes are TRBV4-3 and TRBJ2-2; D is ambiguous. The CDR3 has 14 residues. Looked up from germline, CDR1 is LGHNA and CDR2 is YSLEER. The ends were cut back, 4 bases at V and 5 bases at J, with 11 bases in the middle.